Shown below are 27 T cell receptor beta chains from a single sample sequenced in a study of T cell repertoires in cytomegalovirus infection. TCRdb processed the reads anew with MiXCR; each CDR3 protein has one entry. The top ten clones hold about 6.5% of a sample with roughly 230,000 distinct CDR3 sequences, approximately 6.7% of them seen once. Sequencing was carried out using PBMCs. These receptors were collected from a human donor in good health (CMV status not recorded). Some clones in this sample may be carry-over from other donors' samples.

In this sample, this clonotype turned up many times. The genes are TRBV7-2 and TRBJ2-1; 7 nucleotides agree with TRBD1. Germline CDR1 reads SGHTA; CDR2 reads FQGNSA. The V segment lost 5 bases and the J segment 4 bases; nucleotides outside the gene matches: 8. The CDR3 has 15 amino acids. The CDR3: CASSSRGQDYNEQFF. The CDR3 DNA is TGTGCCAGCAGCAGCCGTGGACAGGATTACAATGAGCAGTTCTTC.

This clonotype was picked up many times. The V gene is TRBV5-5, the J gene TRBJ2-7; TRBD1 might be the D (6 bases). This CDR3 spans 15 amino acids. The germline gives CDR1 SGHKS, CDR2 YYEKEE (reference sequence). V was trimmed by 4 bases and J by 3 bases, leaving 17 bases between them. DNA of the CDR3: TGTGCCAGCAGCAGAGGGGGACCGCAAATCTACGAGCAGTACTTC. Translating gives CASSRGGPQIYEQYF. The whole variable domain, remainder taken from reference TRBV5-5 and TRBJ2-7, is DAGVTQSPTHLIKTRGQQVTLRCSPISGHKSVSWYQQVLGQGPQFIFQYYEKEERGRGNFPDRFSARQFPNYSSELNVNALLLGDSALYLCASSRGGPQIYEQYFGPGTRLTVT.

This clonotype appeared many times. J is TRBJ1-1 and V is TRBV7-2, with a weak D call TRBD1 (5 bases). V shed 4 bases and J shed 9 bases, with 21 bases lying between them. The CDR3 contains 15 residues. Germline V gene sequence: CDR1 SGHTA, CDR2 FQGNSA. The CDR3, as DNA: TGTGCCAGCAGCTCCCAGCGGGGTGGGGGGTTGCAAGCTTTCTTT. Its translation: CASSSQRGGGLQAFF. The complete variable domain, with remaining parts taken from reference TRBV7-2 and TRBJ1-1, reads GAGVSQSPSNKVTEKGKDVELRCDPISGHTALYWYRQSLGQGLEFLIYFQGNSAPDKSGLPSDRFSAERTGGSVSTLTIQRTQQEDSAVYLCASSSQRGGGLQAFFGQGTRLTVV.

This clonotype was detected many times. The V and J genes are TRBV7-2 and TRBJ1-2; no reliable D call. Germline CDR1 SGHTA, CDR2 FQGNSA. The V gene lost 2 bases and the J gene lost 5 bases, with 12 bases spanning the gap. The CDR3 is made up of 14 amino acids. The DNA of the CDR3 is TGTGCCAGCAGCTTACACTTCTCGGCGTATGGCTACACCTTC. Protein sequence: CASSLHFSAYGYTF. The entire variable domain, with the rest obtained from reference TRBV7-2 and TRBJ1-2, is as follows: GAGVSQSPSNKVTEKGKDVELRCDPISGHTALYWYRQSLGQGLEFLIYFQGNSAPDKSGLPSDRFSAERTGGSVSTLTIQRTQQEDSAVYLCASSLHFSAYGYTFGSGTRLTVV.

This sequence joins TRBV7-2 and TRBJ2-5; unclear D gene. Trimming removed 2 bases from V and 5 bases from J, with 9 bases in between. The CDR3 consists of 13 residues. CDR1 and CDR2 (germline): SGHTA, FQGNSA. The DNA for the CDR3 is TGTGCCAGCAGCTTACCTCCCGAGGAGACCCAGTACTTC. This translates into CASSLPPEETQYF.

This clonotype was picked up many times. The chain links TRBV29-1 to TRBJ2-1, with D possibly TRBD1 on 6 matching bases. The CDR3 is 16 residues long. V shed 5 bases and J shed 0 bases, with 17 bases lying between them. Germline V gene lookup returns CDR1 SQVTM and CDR2 ANQGSEA. This CDR3 is CSVLRQDESSYNEQFF. The CDR3 DNA is TGCAGCGTTCTCAGACAGGACGAGAGCTCCTACAATGAGCAGTTCTTC.

This clonotype was seen many times. The gene calls are TRBV2 and TRBJ2-2; D gene ambiguous. The CDR3 length is 13 residues. V was cut by 4 bases and J by 6 bases, with 9 bases left in between. Germline values: CDR1 SNHLY, CDR2 FYNNEI. The CDR3 coding sequence is TGTGCCAGCAGTGTAGGGCAGGCCGGGGAGCTGTTTTTT. Translated: CASSVGQAGELFF.

This clonotype was found many times. V usage is TRBV7-2 and J usage is TRBJ1-1, with D possibly TRBD1 on 5 matching bases. The CDR3 totals 14 residues. Trimming removed 1 base from V and 7 bases from J, with 13 bases in between. Germline V gives CDR1 SGHTA, CDR2 FQGNSA. The CDR3 nucleotides read TGTGCCAGCAGCTTAGGGGCAGGGACGGGTGAAGCTTTCTTT. Its protein is CASSLGAGTGEAFF.

In the case of this clonotype: This could be a read error, since a much larger clone is one nucleotide away. The chain is built from TRBV11-2 and TRBJ1-6; TRBD1 aligns across 10 bases. This CDR3 is 16 amino acids long. Germline CDR1 reads SGHAT; CDR2 reads FQNNGV. CDR3 DNA sequence: TGTGCCAGCAGCAGTACGGGGGACAGGGGTAATTCATCCCTCCACTTT. As protein: CASSSTGDRGNSSLHF.

This clonotype occurred many times. The chain uses TRBV19 and TRBJ1-1; a possible D gene is TRBD1 (6 bases). Germline V lookup: CDR1 LNHDA, CDR2 SQIVND (reference sequence). This CDR3 has 13 residues. V shed 3 bases and J shed 2 bases, with 7 bases lying between them. The CDR3 loop reads CASSMDSNTEAFF. CDR3 in DNA: TGTGCCAGTAGTATGGACAGTAACACTGAAGCTTTCTTT.

This clonotype was observed many times. The chain couples TRBV18 to TRBJ1-2; 8 bases agree with TRBD1. J lost 3 bases, V lost 3 bases, and 6 bases had no gene match. Per germline, CDR1 KGHSH and CDR2 LQKENI. There are 15 residues in the CDR3. The CDR3 bases are TGTGCCAGCTCACCTTCGACAGGGGCGGACTATGGCTACACCTTC. The encoded protein is CASSPSTGADYGYTF.

This clonotype came up many times. The rearrangement joins TRBV20-1 to TRBJ1-1, with a tentative D call TRBD1 (6 bases). Trimming removed 5 bases at V and 2 bases at J, with 15 bases between. The CDR3 loop spans 14 amino acids. Germline assignment: CDR1 DFQATT and CDR2 SNEGSKA (reference sequence). The CDR3 is CSASRQALNTEAFF. DNA of the CDR3: TGCAGTGCTTCCAGACAGGCCTTAAACACTGAAGCTTTCTTT.

The V gene is TRBV10-2, the J gene TRBJ1-2, with D hard to call. The CDR3 runs 13 residues. Germline V gene sequence: CDR1 WSHSY, CDR2 SAAADI. Trimming took off 11 bases at V and 0 bases at J, with 13 bases between the two ends. The CDR3 spells CACTVNPNYGYTF. The DNA for the CDR3 is TGCGCCTGCACTGTGAACCCTAACTATGGCTACACCTTC.

This clonotype occurred many times. V usage is TRBV19 and J usage is TRBJ2-5, with no clear D. CDR1 is LNHDA and CDR2 is SQIVND in the germline V gene (reference sequence). V shed 10 bases and J shed 6 bases, with 12 bases lying between them. The CDR3 totals 11 residues. The CDR3 nucleotides read TGTGCCACCACGTCTGGGAAGACCCAGTACTTC. Its protein is CATTSGKTQYF.

This clonotype was found a few times. V and J are TRBV25-1 and TRBJ2-1; D gene unclear. The CDR3 contains 15 residues. Germline values: CDR1 MGHDK, CDR2 SYGVNS. The V end was cut by 2 bases, the J end by 0 bases, with 8 bases between. The chain's CDR3 is CASSEPGLSYNEQFF. The CDR3 DNA sequence: TGTGCCAGCAGTGAACCGGGCCTCTCCTACAATGAGCAGTTCTTC.

In its sample, this clonotype was seen many times. V gene TRBV7-9 combines with J gene TRBJ2-7; D is perhaps TRBD1 (6 bases). Germline values: CDR1 SEHNR, CDR2 FQNEAQ (reference sequence). This CDR3 comprises 15 residues. Trimming took off 6 bases at V and 6 bases at J, with 21 bases between the two ends. The CDR3 nucleotides read TGTGCCAGCAGTCCTATAGGGGCAGGGGCGGCCGAGCAGTACTTC. This encodes CASSPIGAGAAEQYF.

This clonotype was seen repeatedly, ten times or more. The chain carries TRBV7-2 and TRBJ2-1; D is unclear. Trimming removed 1 base from V and 7 bases from J, with 14 bases in between. Germline V CDR1 and CDR2: SGHTA, FQGNSA. The CDR3 is 15 residues long. The chain's CDR3 is CASSLEPRRRNEQFF. CDR3 sequence (DNA): TGTGCCAGCAGCTTAGAGCCCAGGAGAAGGAATGAGCAGTTCTTC.

The sample holds many counts of this clonotype. This chain uses TRBV7-8 with TRBJ2-5; tentative D call: TRBD1 (6 bases). Trimming left V 4 bases short and J 6 bases short, with 9 bases between. The germline V gene encodes CDR1 SGHVS and CDR2 FQNEAQ. The CDR3 has 12 residues. The CDR3 sequence: CASSSGEKTQYF. CDR3 nucleotides: TGTGCCAGCAGCTCAGGGGAGAAGACCCAGTACTTC. Based on the CDR3 plus reference TRBV7-8 and TRBJ2-5, the full variable domain is GAGVSQSPRYKVAKRGQDVALRCDPISGHVSLFWYQQALGQGPEFLTYFQNEAQLDKSGLPSDRFFAERPEGSVSTLKIQRTQQEDSAVYLCASSSGEKTQYFGPGTRLLVL.

This clonotype occurred many times. This sequence joins TRBV11-2 and TRBJ1-1; 10 bases line up with TRBD1. In germline, CDR1 is SGHAT, CDR2 FQNNGV. The CDR3 has 13 residues. After removal of 6 bases from V and 4 bases from J, the junction contained 2 bases not matched to a gene. The CDR3 DNA follows: TGTGCCAGCAGGCGGACAGGGGGCACTGAAGCTTTCTTT. Protein: CASRRTGGTEAFF.

This clonotype was recorded at least ten times. CDR3 coding DNA: TGTGCCAGCAGCTACCTTGTACGGGTTAACACTGAAGCTTTCTTT. It encodes CASSYLVRVNTEAFF. The J gene is TRBJ1-1, the V gene TRBV7-2; no definite D call. V was trimmed by 4 bases and J by 2 bases, leaving 14 bases between them. Germline V gene data show CDR1 as SGHTA and CDR2 as FQGNSA. The CDR3 consists of 15 residues.

This clonotype came up many times. The V and J genes are TRBV29-1 and TRBJ1-5; no clear D gene. There are 15 residues in the CDR3. V lost 2 bases and J 1 base, leaving 12 bases between the germline ends. Per germline, CDR1 SQVTM and CDR2 ANQGSEA. This CDR3 reads CSVEFAGMSNQPQHF. CDR3 coding DNA: TGCAGCGTTGAATTTGCGGGAATGAGCAATCAGCCCCAGCATTTT. The whole variable domain, remainder taken from reference TRBV29-1 and TRBJ1-5, is SAVISQKPSRDICQRGTSLTIQCQVDSQVTMMFWYRQQPGQSLTLIATANQGSEATYESGFVIDKFPISRPNLTFSTLTVSNMSPEDSSIYLCSVEFAGMSNQPQHFGDGTRLSIL.

This clonotype was counted ten times or more. The V and J genes are TRBV6-5 and TRBJ2-1; 7 bases align to TRBD2. V shed 5 bases, J shed 7 bases, and the junction held 5 bases outside the gene matches. The germline CDR1 and CDR2 sequences are MNHEY and SVGAGI. The CDR3 is 13 amino acids. The CDR3 protein is CASSHLGGNEQFF. Here the CDR3 DNA reads TGTGCCAGCAGTCACCTGGGAGGGAATGAGCAGTTCTTC.

The chain combines TRBV20-1 with TRBJ2-2; 9 bases are shared with TRBD1. CDR1 is DFQATT and CDR2 is SNEGSKA in the germline V gene (reference sequence). The J segment lost 4 bases and the V segment lost 6 bases, leaving 6 bases of the junction unmatched. The CDR3 is 14 amino acids. The CDR3 nucleotides are TGCAGTGCCCGGACAGGGGTTGGCACCGGGGAGCTGTTTTTT. It codes for CSARTGVGTGELFF.

The sample holds many counts of this clonotype. The V gene is TRBV7-2, the J gene TRBJ2-7, with D possibly matching TRBD1 (6 bases). The CDR3 length is 12 residues. Trimming left V 6 bases short and J 4 bases short, with 10 bases between. Germline loops: CDR1 SGHTA, CDR2 FQGNSA. The CDR3 reads CASSIQGYEQYF. The CDR3 coding sequence is TGTGCCAGCAGTATTCAGGGGTACGAGCAGTACTTC.

The sample holds many counts of this clonotype. This chain connects TRBV3-1 to TRBJ1-1; maybe TRBD1 (6 bases). Trimming took off 6 bases at V and 3 bases at J, with 14 bases between the two ends. The germline V gene encodes CDR1 LGHDT and CDR2 YNNKEL (reference sequence). The CDR3 covers 14 residues. The CDR3 loop is CASRATRGDTEAFF. For the CDR3, the DNA is TGTGCCAGCAGAGCGACGAGGGGGGACACTGAAGCTTTCTTT.

The rearrangement uses TRBV28 and TRBJ2-7, with 8 bases matching TRBD1. V lost 4 bases, J lost 9 bases, and 17 bases stayed unmatched. This CDR3 has 16 amino acids. Per the germline V gene, CDR1 is MDHEN and CDR2 is SYDVKM. CDR3 in DNA: TGTGCCAGCAGTTCGGAAACAGGGGGGAGATGGGGTGTGCAGTACTTC. It is translated as CASSSETGGRWGVQYF.

This clonotype has a count of ten or more. This chain joins TRBV6-6 and TRBJ1-1; 7 bases map to TRBD1. The CDR3 length is 14 residues. Losses at the gene ends were 2 bases for V and 3 bases for J; bases not matched to a gene: 3. From germline, CDR1 is MNHNY and CDR2 SVGAGI (reference sequence). The chain's CDR3 is CASSYKGADTEAFF. CDR3 DNA sequence: TGTGCCAGCAGTTACAAGGGGGCGGACACTGAAGCTTTCTTT.